Below are 11 T cell receptor beta chains sequenced from a single sample in a study of T cells of healthy individuals. MiXCR, run by TCRdb on the 5' RACE reads, gives a single entry per CDR3 protein. In the table there are about 100,000 distinct CDR3 sequences, 17% of which are singletons. All receptors derive from a human donor in good health.

The rearrangement joins TRBV6-5 to TRBJ2-1; 9 bases agree with TRBD1. Germline CDR1 reads MNHEY; CDR2 reads SVGAGI. This CDR3 spans 17 amino acids. V lost 6 bases to trimming and J lost 4 bases; unmatched junction nucleotides: 13. The CDR3 DNA sequence: TGTGCCAGCAGGCACAAACCGGGACAGGGCCCATACAATGAGCAGTTCTTC. Protein product: CASRHKPGQGPYNEQFF.

This clonotype was counted only a few times. The chain combines TRBV7-9 with TRBJ2-7; D is ambiguous. V dropped 1 base and J dropped 3 bases, with 10 bases sitting between them. Germline CDR1 is SEHNR and CDR2 is FQNEAQ (reference sequence). The CDR3 is 14 amino acids. The CDR3 nucleotides are TGTGCCAGCAGCTTAGACAAATTTAGCTACGAGCAGTACTTC. As protein: CASSLDKFSYEQYF. Full variable domain (missing parts from reference TRBV7-9 and TRBJ2-7): DTGVSQNPRHKITKRGQNVTFRCDPISEHNRLYWYRQTLGQGPEFLTYFQNEAQLEKSRLLSDRFSAERPKGSFSTLEIQRTEQGDSAMYLCASSLDKFSYEQYFGPGTRLTVT.

The V call is TRBV3-1, the J call TRBJ1-1; no definite D call. The CDR3 has 17 residues. Germline V gene data show CDR1 as LGHDT and CDR2 as YNNKEL (reference sequence). V lost 1 base, J lost 1 base, and 16 bases lay in between. The CDR3 region is CASSQVPFVGSNTEAFF. The CDR3 nucleotides read TGTGCCAGCAGCCAAGTCCCCTTCGTAGGGTCGAACACTGAAGCTTTCTTT.

This clonotype was found a few times. This sequence joins TRBV5-1 and TRBJ2-7; a weak D match, TRBD2 (6 bases). V lost 0 bases and J lost 3, with 10 bases in between. CDR1 and CDR2 (germline): SGHRS, YFSETQ. The CDR3 loop spans 14 amino acids. The CDR3 protein is CASSLEPGVYEQYF. The CDR3 nucleotides are TGCGCCAGCAGCTTGGAGCCGGGGGTCTACGAGCAGTACTTC.

The chain combines TRBV28 with TRBJ2-2; the D is unclear. Per the germline V gene, CDR1 is MDHEN and CDR2 is SYDVKM. The CDR3 length is 12 residues. V was cut by 6 bases and J by 7 bases, with 9 bases left in between. The CDR3 spells CASRLPGGELFF. CDR3 DNA: TGTGCCAGCAGGCTACCCGGCGGGGAGCTGTTTTTT.

The genes are TRBV20-1 and TRBJ1-2; 7 bases match TRBD1. CDR3 length: 14 residues. V lost 4 bases to trimming and J lost 6 bases; unmatched junction nucleotides: 11. Germline CDR1 and CDR2: DFQATT and SNEGSKA (reference sequence). The CDR3 region has the DNA TGCAGTGCTATAACCTCCGGGACAGTAAATGGCTACACCTTC. Its protein product is CSAITSGTVNGYTF.

The chain uses TRBV11-3 and TRBJ2-7; TRBD2 agrees at 9 bases. This CDR3 is 15 amino acids long. The V gene end was trimmed by 0 bases and the J gene end by 2 bases; junction bases not matched to a gene: 2. In germline, CDR1 is SGHNT, CDR2 YENEEA. The CDR3 sequence is CASSLDPSGAYEQYF. CDR3 DNA sequence: TGTGCCAGCAGCTTAGACCCTAGCGGGGCCTACGAGCAGTACTTC.

The rearrangement links TRBV5-1 to TRBJ2-5, with TRBD2 matching over 11 bases. The CDR3 is 16 amino acids. Germline CDR1 and CDR2: SGHRS and YFSETQ. V was pared by 3 bases and J by 7 bases, with 11 bases of the junction left unmatched. The DNA of the CDR3 is TGCGCCAGCAGCTGGGGACTAGCGGCCACGATATCGACCCAGTACTTC. Translated: CASSWGLAATISTQYF.

The chain links TRBV5-1 to TRBJ2-3, with TRBD2 identical over 7 bases. With V trimmed by 1 base and J by 9 bases, 8 bases remained unmatched. This CDR3 region has 14 residues. Germline CDR1 and CDR2: SGHRS and YFSETQ. The CDR3 coding sequence is TGCGCCAGCAGCTTGTCAGGGACTACGGTCACGCAGTATTTT. Translation: CASSLSGTTVTQYF.

This clonotype was seen a handful of times. The CDR3 region has the DNA TGTGCCAGCAGTTCCCGACAGGGGCAGAGCAATGAGCAGTTCTTC. Translation gives CASSSRQGQSNEQFF. The rearrangement links TRBV28 to TRBJ2-1, with TRBD1 matching 8 bases. CDR1 is MDHEN, CDR2 SYDVKM, per germline. The CDR3 contains 15 residues. V dropped 4 bases and J dropped 6; count of bases not matched to a gene: 8.

This chain joins TRBV18 and TRBJ2-2; D remains unclear. The germline V and J ends were trimmed by 3 bases and 3 bases, with 8 bases remaining between them. The CDR3 covers 14 residues. Germline values: CDR1 KGHSH, CDR2 LQKENI. CDR3 coding DNA: TGTGCCAGCTCACCCCGCAGAGACACCGGGGAGCTGTTTTTT. Its translation is CASSPRRDTGELFF.